The clone carrying this T cell receptor (beta chain) was seen at least ten times. The data originate from a study of low-dose radiotherapy and immunotherapy resistance in tumors. Across the whole study: Cohort 1 got 0.5 Gy per fraction every 2 weeks, 6.5 Gy in total.

Gene-specific TRAV and TRBV primers were used for first-strand cDNA, covering alpha and beta chains. With a constant-region primer and a V-primer adapter, TCRs were subjected to 15 to 25 PCR cycles of amplification. TCRdb analysed the reads with MiXCR anew, one entry per CDR3 protein. This sample has under 110,000 distinct CDR3 sequences, with around 20% found just once. The germline V gene encodes CDR1 GTSNPN and CDR2 SVGIG (reference sequence). The CDR3 has 11 residues. Trimming left V 1 base short and J 3 bases short, with 2 bases between. Time point meaning: after trial treatment. Treatment reported: LDRT plus nivolumab, ipilimumab, low-dose cyclophosphamide and aspirin (RACIN trial).

Sequences were derived from PBMCs, sampled after low-dose radiotherapy plus immunotherapy. The sequence was collected from a male donor with prostate cancer. This sequence joins TRBV30 and TRBJ2-3; D is undetermined. CDR3 nucleotide sequence: TGTGCCTGGAGTGCTACAGATACGCAGTATTTT. This gives the protein CAWSATDTQYF.